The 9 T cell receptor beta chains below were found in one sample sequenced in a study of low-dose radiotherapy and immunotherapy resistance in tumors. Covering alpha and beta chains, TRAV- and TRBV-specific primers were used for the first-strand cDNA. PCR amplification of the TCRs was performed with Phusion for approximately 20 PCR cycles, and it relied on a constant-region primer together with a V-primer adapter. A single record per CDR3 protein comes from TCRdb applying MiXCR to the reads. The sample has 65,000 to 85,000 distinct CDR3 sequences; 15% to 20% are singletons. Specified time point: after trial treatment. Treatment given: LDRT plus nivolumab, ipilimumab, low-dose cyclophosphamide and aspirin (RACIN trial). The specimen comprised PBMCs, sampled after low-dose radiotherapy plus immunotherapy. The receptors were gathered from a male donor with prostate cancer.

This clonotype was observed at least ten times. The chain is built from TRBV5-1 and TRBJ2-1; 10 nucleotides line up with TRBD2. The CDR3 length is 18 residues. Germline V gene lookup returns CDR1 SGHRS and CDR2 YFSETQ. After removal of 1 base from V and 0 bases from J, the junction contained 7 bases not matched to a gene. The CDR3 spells CASSLNFASGSSYNEQFF. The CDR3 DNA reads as TGCGCCAGCAGCTTGAATTTCGCTAGCGGGAGCTCCTACAATGAGCAGTTCTTC.

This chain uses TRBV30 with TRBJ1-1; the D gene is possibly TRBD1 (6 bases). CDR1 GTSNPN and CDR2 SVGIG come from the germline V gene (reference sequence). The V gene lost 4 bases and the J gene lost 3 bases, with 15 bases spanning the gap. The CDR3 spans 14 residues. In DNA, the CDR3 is TGTGCCTGGATTCGGGTGGGGGCGGACACTGAAGCTTTCTTT. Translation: CAWIRVGADTEAFF. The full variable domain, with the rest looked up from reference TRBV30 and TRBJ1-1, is SQTIHQWPATLVQPVGSPLSLECTVEGTSNPNLYWYRQAAGRGLQLLFYSVGIGQISSEVPQNLSASRPQDRQFILSSKKLLLSDSGFYLCAWIRVGADTEAFFGQGTRLTVV.

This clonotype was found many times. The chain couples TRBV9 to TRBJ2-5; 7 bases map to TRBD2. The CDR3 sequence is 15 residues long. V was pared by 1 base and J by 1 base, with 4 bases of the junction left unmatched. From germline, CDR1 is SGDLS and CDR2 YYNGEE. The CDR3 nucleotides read TGTGCCAGCAGCGTAAGGGGCGGGAGCCAAGAGACCCAGTACTTC. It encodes CASSVRGGSQETQYF. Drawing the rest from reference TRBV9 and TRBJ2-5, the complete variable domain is DSGVTQTPKHLITATGQRVTLRCSPRSGDLSVYWYQQSLDQGLQFLIQYYNGEERAKGNILERFSAQQFPDLHSELNLSSLELGDSALYFCASSVRGGSQETQYFGPGTRLLVL.

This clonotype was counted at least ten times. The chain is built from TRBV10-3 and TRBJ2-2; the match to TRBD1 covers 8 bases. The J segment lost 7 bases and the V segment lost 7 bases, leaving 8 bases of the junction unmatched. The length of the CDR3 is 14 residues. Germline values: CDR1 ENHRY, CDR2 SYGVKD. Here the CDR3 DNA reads TGTGCCATCAACGGCAGGGGGCAAGGCGGGGAGCTGTTTTTT. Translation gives CAINGRGQGGELFF.

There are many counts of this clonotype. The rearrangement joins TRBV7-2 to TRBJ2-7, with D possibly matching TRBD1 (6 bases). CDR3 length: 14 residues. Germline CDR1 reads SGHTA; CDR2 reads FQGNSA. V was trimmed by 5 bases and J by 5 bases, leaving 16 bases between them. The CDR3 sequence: CASSLRQVRDEQYF. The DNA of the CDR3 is TGTGCCAGCAGCCTCCGACAGGTCCGGGACGAGCAGTACTTC.

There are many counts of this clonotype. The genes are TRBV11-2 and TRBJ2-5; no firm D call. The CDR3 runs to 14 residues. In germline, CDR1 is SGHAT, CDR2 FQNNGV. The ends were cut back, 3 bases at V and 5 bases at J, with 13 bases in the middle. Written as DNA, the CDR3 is TGTGCCAGCAGCTTGGGCGTGCGTTGGGAGACCCAGTACTTC. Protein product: CASSLGVRWETQYF. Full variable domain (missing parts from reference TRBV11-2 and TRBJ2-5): EAGVAQSPRYKIIEKRQSVAFWCNPISGHATLYWYQQILGQGPKLLIQFQNNGVVDDSQLPKDRFSAERLKGVDSTLKIQPAKLEDSAVYLCASSLGVRWETQYFGPGTRLLVL.

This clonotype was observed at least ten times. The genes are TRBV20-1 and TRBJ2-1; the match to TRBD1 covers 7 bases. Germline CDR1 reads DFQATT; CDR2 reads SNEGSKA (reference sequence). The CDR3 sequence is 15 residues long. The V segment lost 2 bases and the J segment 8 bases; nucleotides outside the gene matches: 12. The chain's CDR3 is CSARPLGQNGDEQFF. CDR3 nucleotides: TGCAGTGCTAGACCCTTGGGACAGAATGGCGATGAGCAGTTCTTC.

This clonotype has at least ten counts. The CDR3 is CASSFPRRGYYGYTF. Here the CDR3 DNA reads TGTGCCAGCAGTTTTCCACGCAGGGGGTACTATGGCTACACCTTC. This chain links TRBV28 with TRBJ1-2; 7 positions match TRBD1. Trimming removed 3 bases from V and 3 bases from J; junction bases left unmatched: 7. This CDR3 has 15 amino acids. Looked up from germline, CDR1 is MDHEN and CDR2 is SYDVKM.

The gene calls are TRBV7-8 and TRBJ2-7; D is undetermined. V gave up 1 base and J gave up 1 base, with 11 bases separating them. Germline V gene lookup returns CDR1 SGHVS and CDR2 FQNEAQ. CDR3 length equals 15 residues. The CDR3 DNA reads TGTGCCAGCAGCTTAGAATTCGGCAGGTCCTACGAGCAGTACTTC. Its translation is CASSLEFGRSYEQYF.